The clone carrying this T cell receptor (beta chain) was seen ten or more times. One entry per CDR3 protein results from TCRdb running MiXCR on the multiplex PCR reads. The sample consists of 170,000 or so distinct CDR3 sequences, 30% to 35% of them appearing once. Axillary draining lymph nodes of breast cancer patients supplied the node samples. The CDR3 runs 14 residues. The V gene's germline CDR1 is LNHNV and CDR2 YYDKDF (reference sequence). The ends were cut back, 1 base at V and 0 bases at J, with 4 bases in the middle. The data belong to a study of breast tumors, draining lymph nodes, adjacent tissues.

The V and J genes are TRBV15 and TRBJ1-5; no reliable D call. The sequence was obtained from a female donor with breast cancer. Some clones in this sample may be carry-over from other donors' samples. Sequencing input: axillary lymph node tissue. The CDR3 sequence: CATSRASSNQPQHF. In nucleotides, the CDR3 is TGTGCCACCAGCAGAGCGAGTAGCAATCAGCCCCAGCATTTT.